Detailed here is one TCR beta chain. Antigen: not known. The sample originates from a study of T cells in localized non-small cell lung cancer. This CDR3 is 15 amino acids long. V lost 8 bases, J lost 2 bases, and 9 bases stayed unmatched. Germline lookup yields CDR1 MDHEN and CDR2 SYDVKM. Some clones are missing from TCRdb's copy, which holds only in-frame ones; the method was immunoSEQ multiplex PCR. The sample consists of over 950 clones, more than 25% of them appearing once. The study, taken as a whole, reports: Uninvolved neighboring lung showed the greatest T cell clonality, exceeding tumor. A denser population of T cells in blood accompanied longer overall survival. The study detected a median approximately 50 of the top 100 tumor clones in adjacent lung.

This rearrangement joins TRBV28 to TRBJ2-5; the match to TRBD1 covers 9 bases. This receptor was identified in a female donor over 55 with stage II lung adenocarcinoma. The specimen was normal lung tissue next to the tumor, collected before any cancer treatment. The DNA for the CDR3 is TGTGCCAGCGGTCCAACCGACAGGGGGCAAGAGACCCAGTACTTC. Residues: CASGPTDRGQETQYF.